A single sample gave rise to the 14 T cell receptor beta chains below, sequenced in a study of cytotoxic CD8 clonotypes in ibrutinib-treated CLL. Using immunoSEQ multiplex PCR, the repertoire was profiled, and TCRdb retains in-frame clones only, with some absent. The sample has about 40,000 clones, around 70% seen once. The sequencing used PBMCs, collected at disease progression, from a patient treated with ibrutinib. These receptors were taken from a human donor with chronic lymphocytic leukemia.

This clone has just one count. This chain uses TRBV7-3 with TRBJ2-6; the D gene could be TRBD1 or TRBD2 (5 bases each). V lost 4 bases and J lost 0, with 10 bases in between. CDR1 is SGHTA and CDR2 is FQGTGA in the germline V gene. The CDR3 runs 16 residues. Here the CDR3 DNA reads TGTGCCAGCAGCTGGGGACGGCCCTCTGGGGCCAACGTCCTGACTTTC. This gives the protein CASSWGRPSGANVLTF.

The rearrangement joins TRBV6-1 to TRBJ2-3, with unresolved D. The CDR3 runs to 14 residues. CDR1 is MNHNS, CDR2 SASEGT, per germline. The V and J ends lost 8 bases and 2 bases respectively, with 14 bases between them. CDR3 in DNA: TGTGCCAGCCGTATGTTGCCTGACACAGATACGCAGTATTTT. Its translation is CASRMLPDTDTQYF.

V is TRBV9 and J is TRBJ1-6; tentative D call: TRBD1 (6 bases). Per the germline V gene, CDR1 is SGDLS and CDR2 is YYNGEE. The V gene lost 3 bases and the J gene lost 0 bases, with 13 bases spanning the gap. The CDR3 runs to 17 residues. The CDR3 DNA is TGTGCCAGCAGCGCGGGGGGACACAGCTCCTATAATTCACCCCTCCACTTT. Amino acid sequence: CASSAGGHSSYNSPLHF.

The chain employs TRBV11-3 and TRBJ2-7, with D uncertain. Trimming removed 5 bases at V and 6 bases at J, with 20 bases between. This CDR3 has 15 amino acids. Germline V lookup: CDR1 SGHNT, CDR2 YENEEA. CDR3 amino acids: CASSNLGSLSGEQYF. The DNA of the CDR3 is TGTGCCAGCAGCAACTTGGGGTCCCTGTCGGGCGAGCAGTACTTC.

This clone was found once. The chain combines TRBV9 with TRBJ2-1; 7 bases are a match to TRBD2. Germline trimming cut 3 bases from V and 5 bases from J; bases unmatched to any gene: 11. The CDR3 is 16 amino acids. Germline V lookup: CDR1 SGDLS, CDR2 YYNGEE. The CDR3 DNA is TGTGCCAGCAGCGGCAACCTAGCGGCTTTACACAATGAGCAGTTCTTC. Residues: CASSGNLAALHNEQFF.

The rearrangement uses TRBV15 and TRBJ1-2, with 7 positions matching TRBD1. J was trimmed by 0 bases and V by 2 bases; bases with no gene match: 6. Germline-derived CDR1 and CDR2 are LNHNV and YYDKDF (reference sequence). CDR3 length: 16 residues. The CDR3 coding sequence is TGTGCCACCAGCAGAAGGGGGACAGCGGCTAACTATGGCTACACCTTC. This codes for CATSRRGTAANYGYTF. Full variable domain (rest looked up from reference TRBV15 and TRBJ1-2): DAMVIQNPRYQVTQFGKPVTLSCSQTLNHNVMYWYQQKSSQAPKLLFHYYDKDFNNEADTPDNFQSRRPNTSFCFLDIRSPGLGDTAMYLCATSRRGTAANYGYTFGSGTRLTVV.

This clone appeared a few times. This chain connects TRBV5-6 to TRBJ2-5; D gene unclear. This CDR3 has 13 residues. The V gene's germline CDR1 is SGHDT and CDR2 YYEEEE. Trimming shortened V by 0 bases and J by 5 bases, and 8 bases separated the two germline ends. The CDR3 DNA reads as TGTGCCAGCAGCTTGGGACAAGTTGAGACCCAGTACTTC. The encoded protein is CASSLGQVETQYF.

The chain has TRBV19 and TRBJ1-5, with D perhaps matching TRBD1 (5 bases). The CDR3 loop spans 15 amino acids. Trimming took off 5 bases at V and 0 bases at J, with 11 bases between the two ends. Looked up from germline, CDR1 is LNHDA and CDR2 is SQIVND (reference sequence). The CDR3 loop reads CASSDLTVSNQPQHF. CDR3 sequence (DNA): TGTGCCAGTAGTGACCTGACAGTTAGCAATCAGCCCCAGCATTTT.

This clone was seen only once. V and J are TRBV19 and TRBJ2-6, with a possible D match to TRBD1 (6 bases). In germline, CDR1 is LNHDA, CDR2 SQIVND (reference sequence). The CDR3 runs 17 residues. V was cut by 4 bases and J by 0 bases, with 13 bases left in between. Written as DNA, the CDR3 is TGTGCCAGTAGTAAAAGACAGGTTATCTCTGGGGCCAACGTCCTGACTTTC. Translation gives CASSKRQVISGANVLTF.

The V gene is TRBV9, the J gene TRBJ2-5, with 10 bases aligning to TRBD2. The CDR3 length is 13 residues. Per the germline V gene, CDR1 is SGDLS and CDR2 is YYNGEE. After removal of 6 bases from V and 7 bases from J, the junction contained 6 bases not matched to a gene. The CDR3 sequence is CASNRLAGGTQYF. In nucleotides, the CDR3 is TGTGCCAGCAACCGACTAGCGGGTGGGACCCAGTACTTC.

This chain connects TRBV7-9 to TRBJ2-1; D assignment may be TRBD1 or TRBD2 (6 bases each). V lost 5 bases, J lost 8 bases, and 25 bases lay in between. The CDR3 contains 17 residues. The germline gives CDR1 SEHNR, CDR2 FQNEAQ (reference sequence). The CDR3 bases are TGTGCCAGCAGCCCCGCACAACTGTGGGTCGGGGGCCATGAGCAGTTCTTC. Protein: CASSPAQLWVGGHEQFF.

This chain joins TRBV28 and TRBJ1-3; D gene unclear. Germline CDR1 and CDR2: MDHEN and SYDVKM. With 10 bases removed from V and 0 bases from J, the gap between germline ends came to 7 bases. There are 12 residues in the CDR3. CDR3 amino acids: CATAGSGNTIYF. CDR3 DNA: TGTGCCACCGCCGGCTCTGGAAACACCATATATTTT.

This clone has a handful of counts. The V call is TRBV18, the J call TRBJ1-1, with TRBD1 matching 9 bases. The CDR3 has 15 residues. Trimming at V came to 3 bases and at J to 5 bases, leaving 7 bases not matched to a gene. CDR1 and CDR2 (germline): KGHSH, LQKENI. This CDR3 reads CASSPSDRGRTEAFF. In DNA form, the CDR3 reads TGTGCCAGCTCACCCTCGGACAGGGGAAGGACTGAAGCTTTCTTT.

V gene TRBV11-2 combines with J gene TRBJ1-1; D may be TRBD1 (5 bases). Trimming shortened V by 6 bases and J by 6 bases, and 8 bases separated the two germline ends. Germline loops: CDR1 SGHAT, CDR2 FQNNGV. The CDR3 is 11 amino acids. Written as DNA, the CDR3 is TGTGCCAGCAGTAGACAGTCTGAAGCTTTCTTT. It is translated as CASSRQSEAFF.